Each of the 9 T cell receptor beta chains below was sequenced from the same sample in a study of shared clonotypes between healthy human individuals. Profiling relied on immunoSEQ multiplex PCR, and the TCRdb table lists in-frame clones only, not all of them. The data show around 2,000,000 clones, with around 93% seen just once and roughly 1.8% held by the top ten. The naive CD8 fraction comprised CD45RO-negative cells positively selected for CCR7 and excluded terminally differentiated effector memory CD45RA+ cells. Sequencing was performed on naive CD8+ T cells from PBMCs. These TCRs come from a man aged 18 to 30 in good health. Some clones in this sample may be carry-over from other donors' samples.

The chain has TRBV7-6 and TRBJ2-5, with 10 bases lining up with TRBD1. The CDR3 is 16 amino acids. CDR1 and CDR2 (germline): SGHVS, FNYEAQ. Losses at the gene ends were 3 bases for V and 2 bases for J; bases not matched to a gene: 6. The DNA of the CDR3 is TGTGCCAGCAGCTTCGAACCGGGACAGGGGCAAGAGACCCAGTACTTC. It codes for CASSFEPGQGQETQYF.

This chain connects TRBV9 to TRBJ1-3; TRBD1 matches 7 bases. V was clipped by 3 bases and J by 2 bases; unmatched bases: 8. Germline lookup yields CDR1 SGDLS and CDR2 YYNGEE. This CDR3 has 16 amino acids. In nucleotides, the CDR3 is TGTGCCAGCAGCGCCAACACGGACAGGACTGGAAACACCATATATTTT. Residues: CASSANTDRTGNTIYF.

This chain links TRBV6-1 with TRBJ2-3; 8 bases agree with TRBD1. This CDR3 has 15 residues. V lost 8 bases to trimming and J lost 1 base; unmatched junction nucleotides: 8. The germline V gene has CDR1 MNHNS and CDR2 SASEGT. This CDR3 reads CASPGQGFGTDTQYF. The CDR3 DNA follows: TGTGCCAGCCCCGGACAGGGTTTCGGCACAGATACGCAGTATTTT.

V and J are TRBV2 and TRBJ2-7; 12 bases line up with TRBD2. CDR3 length: 15 amino acids. V shed 2 bases and J 2 bases; nucleotides not matched to a gene: 1. Germline V lookup: CDR1 SNHLY, CDR2 FYNNEI. CDR3 region: CASSERLAGAYEQYF. DNA of the CDR3: TGTGCCAGCAGTGAAAGACTAGCGGGAGCCTACGAGCAGTACTTC.

As concerns this clone: The identical CDR3 is also encoded by other nucleotide sequences in the sample. The gene calls are TRBV5-1 and TRBJ1-1, with D possibly being TRBD1 (6 bases). The germline V and J ends were trimmed by 4 bases and 1 base, with 11 bases remaining between them. This CDR3 has 14 amino acids. Germline V lookup: CDR1 SGHRS, CDR2 YFSETQ. CDR3 coding DNA: TGCGCCAGCAGCCTACTAGGGGGGAACACTGAAGCTTTCTTT. It codes for CASSLLGGNTEAFF.

The chain carries TRBV19 and TRBJ2-7, with a tentative D call TRBD1 (6 bases). V lost 2 bases and J 6 bases, leaving 11 bases between the germline ends. This CDR3 region has 13 residues. Germline V gives CDR1 LNHDA, CDR2 SQIVND (reference sequence). CDR3 loop: CASSIPPGAEQYF. In DNA, the CDR3 is TGTGCCAGTAGTATACCTCCAGGGGCCGAGCAGTACTTC. Looking up the rest from reference TRBV19 and TRBJ2-7 gives the full variable domain: DGGITQSPKYLFRKEGQNVTLSCEQNLNHDAMYWYRQDPGQGLRLIYYSQIVNDFQKGDIAEGYSVSREKKESFPLTVTSAQKNPTAFYLCASSIPPGAEQYFGPGTRLTVT.

DNA of the CDR3: TGTGCCAGCAGCGAGCGGGGGGGCTACAATGAGCAGTTCTTC. Amino acid sequence: CASSERGGYNEQFF. V is TRBV9 and J is TRBJ2-1; 10 nucleotides line up with TRBD2. Germline V CDR1 and CDR2: SGDLS, YYNGEE. V lost 3 bases to trimming and J lost 3 bases; unmatched junction nucleotides: 0. The length of the CDR3 is 14 residues.

Worth noting for this clone: The same CDR3 is also encoded by other DNA sequences in this sample. This chain uses TRBV29-1 with TRBJ2-7, with 12 positions matching TRBD2. Germline CDR1 reads SQVTM; CDR2 reads ANQGSEA. The CDR3 loop spans 14 amino acids. V dropped 1 base and J dropped 4; count of bases not matched to a gene: 2. Here the CDR3 DNA reads TGCAGCGTTGAAGGACTAGCGGGAGTTTACGAGCAGTACTTC. This encodes CSVEGLAGVYEQYF.

V is TRBV25-1 and J is TRBJ2-3, with no clear D. Trimming shortened V by 3 bases and J by 11 bases, and 12 bases separated the two germline ends. CDR1 is MGHDK and CDR2 is SYGVNS in the germline V gene. The CDR3 sequence is 12 residues long. The CDR3 sequence: CASSEGSDEQYF. For the CDR3, the DNA is TGTGCCAGCAGTGAGGGTTCCGACGAGCAGTATTTT.